Given below is one T cell receptor (beta chain) in context. These data belong to a study of beta chain features in type 1 diabetes. Reverse transcription of all isolated RNA meant that expressed TCRB transcripts were sequenced. Clones were read by immunoSEQ multiplex PCR, and TCRdb kept only the in-frame ones, dropping some. The sample lists 430,000 or so clones; 9.5% to 12% were seen once. Between the trimmed V and J ends, which lost 4 bases and 4 bases, there was a span of 7 bases. The germline gives CDR1 SGHTA, CDR2 FQGTGA. The CDR3 contains 13 residues. The material sequenced was naive CD4+ T cells from blood. This TCR derives from a woman aged 18-29 years in good health. V is TRBV7-3 and J is TRBJ2-2, with TRBD1 as a possible D gene (6 bases). The CDR3 nucleotides are TGTGCCAGCAGCTCGGACAGCACCGGGGAGCTGTTTTTT. Translating gives CASSSDSTGELFF.